This T cell receptor (beta chain) was profiled in a study of PD-L1 blockade in urothelial cancer. Study-level information: The median number of T cells present in blood samples was around 150,000.

The protocol was immunoSEQ multiplex PCR, while the TCRdb copy is restricted to in-frame clones and leaves out a portion. Of some 110,000 clones in the sample, under 95% were seen once. This clone was recorded only once. The antigen is undetermined. J lost 5 bases, V lost 6 bases, and 9 bases had no gene match. Germline V CDR1 and CDR2: SNHLY, FYNNEI. The CDR3 loop spans 15 amino acids. Regarding time point: peripheral blood 6 weeks after treatment start. Whole-study findings and limits: Pretreatment TCR clonality in blood, when below the median, was predictive of better survival.

The chain couples TRBV2 to TRBJ2-7; 11 bases fit TRBD2. The receptor comes from a man aged 55 to 70 with urothelial cancer. This material consisted of PBMCs, taken around atezolizumab (anti-PD-L1) treatment. CDR3 residues: CASSQTSGSGHEQYF. The CDR3 coding sequence is TGTGCCAGCAGCCAAACTAGCGGGAGTGGCCACGAGCAGTACTTC.